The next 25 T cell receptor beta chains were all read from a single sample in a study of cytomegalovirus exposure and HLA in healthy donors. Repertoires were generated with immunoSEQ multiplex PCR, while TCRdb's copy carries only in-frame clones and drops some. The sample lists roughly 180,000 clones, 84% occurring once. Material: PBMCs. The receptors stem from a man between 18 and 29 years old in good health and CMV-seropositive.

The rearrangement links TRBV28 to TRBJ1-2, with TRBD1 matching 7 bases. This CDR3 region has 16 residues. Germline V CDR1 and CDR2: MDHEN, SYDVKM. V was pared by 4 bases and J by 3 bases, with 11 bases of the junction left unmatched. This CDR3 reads CASSSWWFGTDYGYTF. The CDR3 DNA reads TGTGCCAGCAGTTCGTGGTGGTTCGGGACAGACTATGGCTACACCTTC.

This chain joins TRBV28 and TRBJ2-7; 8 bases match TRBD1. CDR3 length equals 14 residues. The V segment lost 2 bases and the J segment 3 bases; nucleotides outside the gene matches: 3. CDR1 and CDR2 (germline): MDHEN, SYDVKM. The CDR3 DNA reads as TGTGCCAGCAGTTTACCGGGACAGGTCTACGAGCAGTACTTC. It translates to CASSLPGQVYEQYF.

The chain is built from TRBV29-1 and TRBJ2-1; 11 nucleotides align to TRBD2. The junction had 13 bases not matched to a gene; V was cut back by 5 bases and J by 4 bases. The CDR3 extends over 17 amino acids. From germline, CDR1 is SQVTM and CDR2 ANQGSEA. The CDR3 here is CSVQMLAGGKRYNEQFF. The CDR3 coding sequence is TGCAGCGTTCAGATGCTAGCGGGAGGAAAAAGGTACAATGAGCAGTTCTTC.

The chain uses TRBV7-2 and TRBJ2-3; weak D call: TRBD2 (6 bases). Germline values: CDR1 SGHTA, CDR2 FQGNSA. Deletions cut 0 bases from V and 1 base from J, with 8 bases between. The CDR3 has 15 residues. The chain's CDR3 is CASSLAAGRTDTQYF. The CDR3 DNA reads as TGTGCCAGCAGCTTAGCGGCGGGACGCACAGATACGCAGTATTTT.

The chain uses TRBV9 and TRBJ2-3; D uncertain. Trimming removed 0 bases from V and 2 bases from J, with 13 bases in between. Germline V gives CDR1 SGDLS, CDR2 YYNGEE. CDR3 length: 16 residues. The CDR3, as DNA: TGTGCCAGCAGCGTAGAAGGCGGTCTTTACACAGATACGCAGTATTTT. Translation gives CASSVEGGLYTDTQYF.

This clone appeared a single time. Here the CDR3 reads CALMGGSYSNEQFF. In DNA, the CDR3 is TGTGCCCTTATGGGAGGGTCTTATTCCAATGAGCAGTTCTTC. The J gene is TRBJ2-1, the V gene TRBV30; 7 nucleotides agree with TRBD2. The V segment lost 8 bases and the J segment 6 bases; nucleotides outside the gene matches: 13. The CDR3 runs to 14 residues. Germline-derived CDR1 and CDR2 are GTSNPN and SVGIG (reference sequence).

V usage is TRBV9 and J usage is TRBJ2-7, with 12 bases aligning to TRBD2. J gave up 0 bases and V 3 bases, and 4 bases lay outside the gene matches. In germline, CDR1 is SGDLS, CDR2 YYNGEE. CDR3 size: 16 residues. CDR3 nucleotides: TGTGCCAGCAGCGCCCCTAGCGGGAGGGTCTCCTACGAGCAGTACTTC. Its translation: CASSAPSGRVSYEQYF.

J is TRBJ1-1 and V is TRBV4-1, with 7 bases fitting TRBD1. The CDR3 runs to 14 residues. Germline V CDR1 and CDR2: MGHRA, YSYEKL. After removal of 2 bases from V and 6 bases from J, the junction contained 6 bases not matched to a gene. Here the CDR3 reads CASSQPDRMAEAFF. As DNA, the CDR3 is TGCGCCAGCAGCCAACCGGACAGGATGGCTGAAGCTTTCTTT.

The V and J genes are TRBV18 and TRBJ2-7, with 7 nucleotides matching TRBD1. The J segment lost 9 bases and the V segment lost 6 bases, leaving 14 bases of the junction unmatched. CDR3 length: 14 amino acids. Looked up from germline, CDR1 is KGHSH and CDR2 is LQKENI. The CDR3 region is CASSPSGQITRQYF. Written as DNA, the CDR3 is TGTGCCAGCTCGCCCTCGGGACAGATCACCCGGCAGTACTTC.

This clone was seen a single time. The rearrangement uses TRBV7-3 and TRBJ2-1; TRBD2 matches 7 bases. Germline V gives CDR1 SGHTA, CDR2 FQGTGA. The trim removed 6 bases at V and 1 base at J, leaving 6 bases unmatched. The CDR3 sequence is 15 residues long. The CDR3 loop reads CASSPGLGSYNEQFF. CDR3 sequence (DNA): TGTGCCAGCAGTCCAGGACTAGGATCCTACAATGAGCAGTTCTTC.

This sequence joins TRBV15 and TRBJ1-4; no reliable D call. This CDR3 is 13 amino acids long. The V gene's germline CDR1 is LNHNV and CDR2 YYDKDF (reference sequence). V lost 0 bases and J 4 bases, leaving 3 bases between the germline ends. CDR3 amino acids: CATSRDINEKLFF. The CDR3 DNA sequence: TGTGCCACCAGCAGAGATATTAATGAAAAACTGTTTTTT. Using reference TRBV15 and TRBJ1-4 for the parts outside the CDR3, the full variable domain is DAMVIQNPRYQVTQFGKPVTLSCSQTLNHNVMYWYQQKSSQAPKLLFHYYDKDFNNEADTPDNFQSRRPNTSFCFLDIRSPGLGDTAMYLCATSRDINEKLFFGSGTQLSVL.

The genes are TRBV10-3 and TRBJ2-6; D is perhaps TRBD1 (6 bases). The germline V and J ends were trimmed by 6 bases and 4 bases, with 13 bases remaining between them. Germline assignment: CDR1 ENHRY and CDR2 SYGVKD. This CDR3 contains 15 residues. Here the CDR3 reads CAISYWTVGANVLTF. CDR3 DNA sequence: TGTGCCATCAGCTACTGGACAGTCGGGGCCAACGTCCTGACTTTC.

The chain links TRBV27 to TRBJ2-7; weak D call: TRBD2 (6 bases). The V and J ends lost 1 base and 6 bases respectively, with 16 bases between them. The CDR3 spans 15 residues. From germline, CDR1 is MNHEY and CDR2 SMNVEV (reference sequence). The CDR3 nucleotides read TGTGCCAGCAGTTTATTTGACCCCTCCGGGGGCGAGCAGTACTTC. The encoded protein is CASSLFDPSGGEQYF.

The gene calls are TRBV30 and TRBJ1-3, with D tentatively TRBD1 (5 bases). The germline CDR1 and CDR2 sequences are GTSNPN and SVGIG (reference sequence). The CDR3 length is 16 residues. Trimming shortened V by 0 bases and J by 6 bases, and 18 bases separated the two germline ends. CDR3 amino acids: CAWSVGGRQKANTIYF. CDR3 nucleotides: TGTGCCTGGAGTGTGGGGGGGAGACAGAAGGCAAACACCATATATTTT.

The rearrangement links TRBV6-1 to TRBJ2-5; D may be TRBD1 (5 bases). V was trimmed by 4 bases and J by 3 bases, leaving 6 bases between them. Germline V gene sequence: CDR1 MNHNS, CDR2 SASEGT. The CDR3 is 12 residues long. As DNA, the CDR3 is TGTGCCAGCAGTGGCAGGGAAGAGACCCAGTACTTC. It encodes CASSGREETQYF.

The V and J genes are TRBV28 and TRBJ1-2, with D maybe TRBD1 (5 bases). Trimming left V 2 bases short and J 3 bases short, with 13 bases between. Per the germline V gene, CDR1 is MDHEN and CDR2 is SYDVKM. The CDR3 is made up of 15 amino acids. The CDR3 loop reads CASSLQPGGYYGYTF. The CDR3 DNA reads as TGTGCCAGCAGTTTACAGCCGGGGGGTTACTATGGCTACACCTTC.

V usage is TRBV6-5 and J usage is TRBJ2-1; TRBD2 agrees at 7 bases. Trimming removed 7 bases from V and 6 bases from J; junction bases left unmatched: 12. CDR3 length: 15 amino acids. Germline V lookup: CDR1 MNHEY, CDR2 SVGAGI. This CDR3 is CASTYNSGTINEQFF. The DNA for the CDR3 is TGTGCCAGCACCTACAACTCCGGGACTATCAATGAGCAGTTCTTC.

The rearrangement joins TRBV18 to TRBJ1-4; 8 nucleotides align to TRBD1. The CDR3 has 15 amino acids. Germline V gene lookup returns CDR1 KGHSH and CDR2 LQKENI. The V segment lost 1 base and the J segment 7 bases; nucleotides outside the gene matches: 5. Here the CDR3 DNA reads TGTGCCAGCTCACCACGTCAGGGGGCGGGTGAAAAACTGTTTTTT. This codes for CASSPRQGAGEKLFF.

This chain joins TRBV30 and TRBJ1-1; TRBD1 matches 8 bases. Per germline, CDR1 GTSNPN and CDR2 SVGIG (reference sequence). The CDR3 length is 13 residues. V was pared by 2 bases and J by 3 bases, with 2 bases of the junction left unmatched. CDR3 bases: TGTGCCTGGAGTACAGGGGGGGACACTGAAGCTTTCTTT. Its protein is CAWSTGGDTEAFF.

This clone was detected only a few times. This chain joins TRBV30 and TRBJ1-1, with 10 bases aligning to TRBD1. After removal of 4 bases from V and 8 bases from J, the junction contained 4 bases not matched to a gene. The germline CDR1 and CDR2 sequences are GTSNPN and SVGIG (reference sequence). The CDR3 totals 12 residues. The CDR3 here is CAWIGDRGEAFF. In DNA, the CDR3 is TGTGCCTGGATAGGGGACAGGGGCGAAGCTTTCTTT.

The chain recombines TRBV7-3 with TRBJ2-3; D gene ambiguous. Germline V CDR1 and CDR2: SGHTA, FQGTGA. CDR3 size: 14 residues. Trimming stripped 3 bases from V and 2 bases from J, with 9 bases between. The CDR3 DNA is TGTGCCAGCAGCTTTCTTTCTTCCACAGATACGCAGTATTTT. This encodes CASSFLSSTDTQYF.

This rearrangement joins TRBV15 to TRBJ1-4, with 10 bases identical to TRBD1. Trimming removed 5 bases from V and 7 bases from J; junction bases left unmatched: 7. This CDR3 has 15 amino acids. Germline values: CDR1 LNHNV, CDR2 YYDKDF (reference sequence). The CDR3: CATSGRQGAREKLFF. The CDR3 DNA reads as TGTGCCACCAGCGGACGACAGGGGGCCCGTGAAAAACTGTTTTTT.

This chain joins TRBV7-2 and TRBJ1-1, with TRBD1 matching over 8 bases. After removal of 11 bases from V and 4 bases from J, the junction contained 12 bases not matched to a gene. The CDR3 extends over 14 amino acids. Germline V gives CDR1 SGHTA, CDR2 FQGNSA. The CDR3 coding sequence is TGTGCCGGGAAACAGGGGGGGCTTGGCACTGAAGCTTTCTTT. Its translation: CAGKQGGLGTEAFF. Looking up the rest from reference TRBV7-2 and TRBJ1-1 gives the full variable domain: GAGVSQSPSNKVTEKGKDVELRCDPISGHTALYWYRQSLGQGLEFLIYFQGNSAPDKSGLPSDRFSAERTGGSVSTLTIQRTQQEDSAVYLCAGKQGGLGTEAFFGQGTRLTVV.

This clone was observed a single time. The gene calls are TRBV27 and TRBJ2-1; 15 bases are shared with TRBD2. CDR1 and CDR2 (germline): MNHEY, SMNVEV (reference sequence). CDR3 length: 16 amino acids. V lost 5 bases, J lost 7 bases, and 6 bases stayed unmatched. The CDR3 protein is CASSPRTSGRGNEQFF. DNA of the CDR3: TGTGCCAGCAGTCCCCGGACTAGCGGGAGGGGTAATGAGCAGTTCTTC.

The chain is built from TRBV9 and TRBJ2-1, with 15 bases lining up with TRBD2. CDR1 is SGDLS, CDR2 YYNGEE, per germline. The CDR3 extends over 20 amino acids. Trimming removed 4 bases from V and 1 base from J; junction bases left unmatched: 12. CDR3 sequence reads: CASSPRPGTSGRLSYNEQFF. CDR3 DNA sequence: TGTGCCAGCAGCCCCCGTCCCGGGACTAGCGGGAGGTTGTCCTACAATGAGCAGTTCTTC.